One T cell receptor (beta chain) is described in this entry. Its antigen is unknown. This sample's time point: newly diagnosed GD, antithyroid drugs for less than 3 months. PBMC-derived RNA was used for the TCR library. Construction of the TCR beta libraries employed iRepertoire HTBI primers in conjunction with Arm-PCR of CDR3 regions. TCRdb called the multiplex PCR reads again in MiXCR, with one record for every CDR3 protein. The sample yields 400,000 to 450,000 distinct CDR3 sequences, more than 12% seen once. This sample was taken from a study of regulatory T cells in long-lasting Graves disease. Broader study findings: Few sampled subjects may have lowered accuracy.

V lost 7 bases, J lost 2 bases, and 5 bases stayed unmatched. CDR1 and CDR2 (germline): MNHNS, SASEGT. This CDR3 is built from 14 residues. In addition, the sample was reused for a study of T cells in Graves' hyperthyroidism and ophthalmopathy. That paper states: Most thyroid clonotypes expanded above 0.001 appeared in blood too.

V and J are TRBV6-1 and TRBJ2-3, with TRBD2 matching over 8 bases. The sample consisted of peripheral blood mononuclear cells (PBMCs), taken at new diagnosis, from a patient treated with antithyroid drugs. The TCR sequence derives from a young woman with Graves disease. The CDR3 region is CASNSGAHTDTQYF. In DNA form, the CDR3 reads TGTGCCAGCAATAGCGGGGCCCACACAGATACGCAGTATTTT.